Presented here are 10 T cell receptor beta chains from one specimen sequenced in a study of cytomegalovirus exposure and HLA in healthy donors. The PCR used 60 Vbeta and 13 Jbeta primers. Clones were read by immunoSEQ multiplex PCR, and TCRdb kept only the in-frame ones, dropping some. The sample holds 100,000 to 150,000 clones; about 80% are singletons and the top ten take almost 5%. Specimen: PBMCs. These receptors all stem from a man aged 50-59 years in good health and CMV-seropositive.

J is TRBJ2-7 and V is TRBV19; 8 bases align to TRBD1. V was pared by 6 bases and J by 1 base, with 2 bases of the junction left unmatched. The CDR3 has 13 amino acids. Germline CDR1 is LNHDA and CDR2 is SQIVND (reference sequence). CDR3 coding DNA: TGTGCCAGTAGCCGACAGGGGTCCTACGAGCAGTACTTC. The encoded protein is CASSRQGSYEQYF.

This chain uses TRBV30 with TRBJ1-2; D is undetermined. Germline V CDR1 and CDR2: GTSNPN, SVGIG (reference sequence). Deletions cut 3 bases from V and 4 bases from J, with 9 bases between. The CDR3 length is 12 residues. The CDR3 DNA reads TGTGCCTGGAGACACAGAGCCTATGGCTACACCTTC. It translates to CAWRHRAYGYTF.

CDR3 in DNA: TGTGCCAGCAGGGGGGCGCGTTACCAAGAGACCCAGTACTTC. This gives the protein CASRGARYQETQYF. This sequence joins TRBV28 and TRBJ2-5; the D gene is possibly TRBD1 (6 bases). This CDR3 has 14 residues. Trimming removed 6 bases from V and 0 bases from J, with 11 bases in between. The germline gives CDR1 MDHEN, CDR2 SYDVKM.

This clone appeared a few times. The genes are TRBV27 and TRBJ2-3; 12 bases match TRBD1. This CDR3 spans 17 amino acids. Germline CDR1 MNHEY, CDR2 SMNVEV (reference sequence). V dropped 0 bases and J dropped 8; count of bases not matched to a gene: 9. The chain's CDR3 is CASSLSGQGARGVTQYF. CDR3 nucleotides: TGTGCCAGCAGTTTATCGGGACAGGGGGCTCGGGGGGTTACGCAGTATTTT.

This clone was observed a handful of times. The chain couples TRBV7-2 to TRBJ2-1, with unresolved D. Germline loops: CDR1 SGHTA, CDR2 FQGNSA. The CDR3 spans 16 residues. V was shortened by 3 bases and J by 4 bases, with 16 bases between the two germline ends. In DNA form, the CDR3 reads TGTGCCAGCAGCTTGAGTCGCCTACTTGTTTACAATGAGCAGTTCTTC. Its translation: CASSLSRLLVYNEQFF.

This chain uses TRBV5-6 with TRBJ2-1, with D maybe TRBD1 (5 bases). Germline V gene lookup returns CDR1 SGHDT and CDR2 YYEEEE. V lost 1 base, J lost 6 bases, and 14 bases lay in between. This CDR3 comprises 15 residues. The CDR3 loop reads CASSLTQGDSNEQFF. DNA of the CDR3: TGTGCCAGCAGCTTGACCCAGGGTGATAGCAATGAGCAGTTCTTC. Combining the CDR3 with reference TRBV5-6 and TRBJ2-1 gives the whole variable domain DAGVTQSPTHLIKTRGQQVTLRCSPKSGHDTVSWYQQALGQGPQFIFQYYEEEERQRGNFPDRFSGHQFPNYSSELNVNALLLGDSALYLCASSLTQGDSNEQFFGPGTRLTVL.

The gene calls are TRBV6-5 and TRBJ1-6; D not certain. From germline, CDR1 is MNHEY and CDR2 SVGAGI. The V gene lost 5 bases and the J gene lost 10 bases, with 15 bases spanning the gap. The CDR3 has 14 amino acids. The CDR3, as DNA: TGTGCCAGCAGTCCGCATGCTTTCGAGTCACCCCTCCACTTT. This sequence encodes CASSPHAFESPLHF.

The rearrangement joins TRBV19 to TRBJ2-7; D unclear. Deletions cut 0 bases from V and 3 bases from J, with 6 bases between. Germline CDR1 reads LNHDA; CDR2 reads SQIVND (reference sequence). The CDR3 runs 13 residues. CDR3 sequence reads: CASSIEPGYEQYF. In DNA form, the CDR3 reads TGTGCCAGTAGTATAGAACCGGGCTACGAGCAGTACTTC.

Worth noting for this clone: Different DNA sequences within this sample yield the same CDR3. The chain is built from TRBV5-1 and TRBJ1-2, with TRBD1 matching over 8 bases. Germline V gene lookup returns CDR1 SGHRS and CDR2 YFSETQ. The CDR3 contains 15 residues. With V trimmed by 0 bases and J by 4 bases, 5 bases remained unmatched. The CDR3 DNA sequence: TGCGCCAGCAGCTTGGGACAGGGGTCCGGCTATGGCTACACCTTC. It specifies CASSLGQGSGYGYTF.

The chain is built from TRBV5-6 and TRBJ2-1; D is uncertain. CDR3 length: 14 residues. Trimming left V 0 bases short and J 3 bases short, with 7 bases between. Per the germline V gene, CDR1 is SGHDT and CDR2 is YYEEEE. The CDR3 sequence: CASSLVNNYNEQFF. DNA of the CDR3: TGTGCCAGCAGCTTGGTGAACAACTACAATGAGCAGTTCTTC.